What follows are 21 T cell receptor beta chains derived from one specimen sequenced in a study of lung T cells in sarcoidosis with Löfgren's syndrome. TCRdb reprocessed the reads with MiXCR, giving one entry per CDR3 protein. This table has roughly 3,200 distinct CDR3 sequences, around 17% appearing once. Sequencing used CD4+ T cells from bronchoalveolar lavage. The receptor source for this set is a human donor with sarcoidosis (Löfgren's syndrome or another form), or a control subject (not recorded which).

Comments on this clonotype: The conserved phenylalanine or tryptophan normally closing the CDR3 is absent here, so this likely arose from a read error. In nucleotides, the CDR3 is TGCAGTGCTATTGGACAGGCTTACCAAGAGACTCAGTACTTA. This codes for CSAIGQAYQETQYL. The gene calls are TRBV20-1 and TRBJ2-5; 7 bases match TRBD1. The CDR3 is made up of 14 amino acids. Germline values: CDR1 DFQATT, CDR2 SNEGSKA (reference sequence).

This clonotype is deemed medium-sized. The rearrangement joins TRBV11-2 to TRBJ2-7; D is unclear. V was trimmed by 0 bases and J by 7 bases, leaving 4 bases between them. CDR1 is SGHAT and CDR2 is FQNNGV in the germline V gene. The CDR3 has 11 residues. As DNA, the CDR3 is TGTGCCAGCAGCTTAGAGTTGGAGCAGTACTTC. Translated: CASSLELEQYF.

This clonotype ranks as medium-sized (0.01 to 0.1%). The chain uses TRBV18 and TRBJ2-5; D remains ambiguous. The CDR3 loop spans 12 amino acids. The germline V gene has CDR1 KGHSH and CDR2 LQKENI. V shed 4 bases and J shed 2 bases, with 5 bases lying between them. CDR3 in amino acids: CASSLEQETQYF. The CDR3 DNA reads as TGTGCCAGCTCACTGGAACAAGAGACCCAGTACTTC.

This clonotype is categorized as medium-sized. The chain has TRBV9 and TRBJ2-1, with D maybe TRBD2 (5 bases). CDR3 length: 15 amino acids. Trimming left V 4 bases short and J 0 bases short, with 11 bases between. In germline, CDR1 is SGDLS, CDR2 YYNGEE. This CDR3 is CASSPGLSSYNEQFF. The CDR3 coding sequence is TGTGCCAGCAGCCCCGGACTCAGCTCCTACAATGAGCAGTTCTTC. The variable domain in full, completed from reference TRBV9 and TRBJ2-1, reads DSGVTQTPKHLITATGQRVTLRCSPRSGDLSVYWYQQSLDQGLQFLIQYYNGEERAKGNILERFSAQQFPDLHSELNLSSLELGDSALYFCASSPGLSSYNEQFFGPGTRLTVL.

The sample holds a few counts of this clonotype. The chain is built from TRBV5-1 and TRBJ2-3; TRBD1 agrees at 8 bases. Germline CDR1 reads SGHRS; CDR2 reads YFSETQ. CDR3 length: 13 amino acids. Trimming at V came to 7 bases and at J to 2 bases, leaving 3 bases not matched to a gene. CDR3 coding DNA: TGCGCCAGCGGACAGGGACTCACAGATACGCAGTATTTT. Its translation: CASGQGLTDTQYF.

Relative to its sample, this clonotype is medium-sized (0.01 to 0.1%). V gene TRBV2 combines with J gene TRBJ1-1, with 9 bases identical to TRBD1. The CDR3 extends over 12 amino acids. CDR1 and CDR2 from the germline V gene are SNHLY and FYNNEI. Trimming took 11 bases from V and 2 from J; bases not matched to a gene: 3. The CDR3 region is CAGGQGNTEAFF. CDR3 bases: TGTGCCGGGGGACAGGGCAACACTGAAGCTTTCTTT.

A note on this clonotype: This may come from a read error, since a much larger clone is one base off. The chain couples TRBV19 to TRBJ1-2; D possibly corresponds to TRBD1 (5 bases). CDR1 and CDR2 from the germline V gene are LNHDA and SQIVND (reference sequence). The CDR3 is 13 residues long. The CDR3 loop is CATADRDYYDYTF. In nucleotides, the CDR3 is TGTGCCACCGCTGACCGGGACTACTATGACTACACCTTC.

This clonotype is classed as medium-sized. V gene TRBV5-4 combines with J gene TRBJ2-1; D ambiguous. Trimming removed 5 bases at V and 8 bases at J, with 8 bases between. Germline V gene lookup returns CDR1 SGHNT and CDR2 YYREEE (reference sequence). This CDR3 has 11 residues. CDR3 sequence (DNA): TGTGCCAGCAGGGGTCTTGATGAGCAGTTCTTC. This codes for CASRGLDEQFF.

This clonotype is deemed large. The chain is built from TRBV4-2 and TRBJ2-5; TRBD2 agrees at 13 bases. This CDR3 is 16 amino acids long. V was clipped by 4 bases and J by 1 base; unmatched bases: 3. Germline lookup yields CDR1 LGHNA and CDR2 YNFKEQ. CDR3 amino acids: CASSPTSGRTQETQYF. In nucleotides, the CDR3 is TGTGCCAGCAGCCCGACTAGCGGGAGGACCCAAGAGACCCAGTACTTC.

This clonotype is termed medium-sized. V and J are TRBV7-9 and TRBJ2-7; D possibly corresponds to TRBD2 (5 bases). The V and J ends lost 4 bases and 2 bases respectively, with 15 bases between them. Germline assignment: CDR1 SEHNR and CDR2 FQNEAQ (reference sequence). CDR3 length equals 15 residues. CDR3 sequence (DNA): TGTGCCAGCAGCTCCTCCGTCGACTATACCTACGAGCAGTACTTC. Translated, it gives CASSSSVDYTYEQYF.

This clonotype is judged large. The CDR3 DNA reads TGCAGTGCTAGAGTGCGTATGAACACTGAAGCTTTCTTT. This codes for CSARVRMNTEAFF. The chain recombines TRBV20-1 with TRBJ1-1; no firm D call. CDR3 length equals 13 residues. V lost 1 base and J 0 bases, leaving 6 bases between the germline ends. Germline V gene lookup returns CDR1 DFQATT and CDR2 SNEGSKA (reference sequence).

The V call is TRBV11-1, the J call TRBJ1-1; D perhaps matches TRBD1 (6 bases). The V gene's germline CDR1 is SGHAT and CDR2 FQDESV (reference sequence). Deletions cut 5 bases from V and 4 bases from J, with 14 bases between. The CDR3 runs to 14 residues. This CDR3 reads CASSLGRGSTEAFF. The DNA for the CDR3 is TGTGCCAGCAGCCTTGGAAGGGGGAGCACTGAAGCTTTCTTT.

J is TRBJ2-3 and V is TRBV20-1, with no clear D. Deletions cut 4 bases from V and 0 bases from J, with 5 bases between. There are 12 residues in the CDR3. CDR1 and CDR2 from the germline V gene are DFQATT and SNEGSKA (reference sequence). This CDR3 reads CSAKPSTDTQYF. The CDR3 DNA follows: TGCAGTGCTAAACCCAGCACAGATACGCAGTATTTT.

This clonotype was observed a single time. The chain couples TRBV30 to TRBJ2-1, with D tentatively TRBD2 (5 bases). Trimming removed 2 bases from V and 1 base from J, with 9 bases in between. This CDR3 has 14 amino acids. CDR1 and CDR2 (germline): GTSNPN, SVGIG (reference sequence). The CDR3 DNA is TGTGCCTGGAGTCAGTCGGGATCCTACAATGAGCAGTTCTTC. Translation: CAWSQSGSYNEQFF. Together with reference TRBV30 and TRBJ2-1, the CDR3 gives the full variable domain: SQTIHQWPATLVQPVGSPLSLECTVEGTSNPNLYWYRQAAGRGLQLLFYSVGIGQISSEVPQNLSASRPQDRQFILSSKKLLLSDSGFYLCAWSQSGSYNEQFFGPGTRLTVL.

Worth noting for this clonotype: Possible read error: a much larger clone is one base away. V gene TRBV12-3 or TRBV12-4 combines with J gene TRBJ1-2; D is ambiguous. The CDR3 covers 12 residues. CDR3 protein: CASGLRLYGYTF. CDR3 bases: TGTGCCAGCGGTTTAAGGCTCTATGGCTACACCTTC.

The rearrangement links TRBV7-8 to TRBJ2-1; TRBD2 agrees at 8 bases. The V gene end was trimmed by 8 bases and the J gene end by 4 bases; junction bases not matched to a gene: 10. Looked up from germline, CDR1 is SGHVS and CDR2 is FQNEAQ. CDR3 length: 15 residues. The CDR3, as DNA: TGTGCCAGCGCGGTGGCGGGGGGTCGGTACAATGAGCAGTTCTTC. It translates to CASAVAGGRYNEQFF.

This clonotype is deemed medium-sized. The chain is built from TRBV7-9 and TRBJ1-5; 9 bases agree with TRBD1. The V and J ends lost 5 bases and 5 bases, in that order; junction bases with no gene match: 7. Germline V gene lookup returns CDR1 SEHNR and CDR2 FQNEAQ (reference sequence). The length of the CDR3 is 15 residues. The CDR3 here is CASSPGTGLDQPQHF. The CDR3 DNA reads TGTGCCAGCAGCCCCGGGACAGGGTTAGATCAGCCCCAGCATTTT.

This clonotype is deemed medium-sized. The CDR3 protein is CASSHHTSGELYNEQFF. The CDR3, as DNA: TGCGCCAGCAGCCACCACACTAGCGGGGAGCTTTACAATGAGCAGTTCTTC. The rearrangement joins TRBV4-1 to TRBJ2-1, with 10 bases identical to TRBD2. This CDR3 spans 17 amino acids. Germline V gene sequence: CDR1 MGHRA, CDR2 YSYEKL. J gave up 4 bases and V 3 bases, and 9 bases lay outside the gene matches.

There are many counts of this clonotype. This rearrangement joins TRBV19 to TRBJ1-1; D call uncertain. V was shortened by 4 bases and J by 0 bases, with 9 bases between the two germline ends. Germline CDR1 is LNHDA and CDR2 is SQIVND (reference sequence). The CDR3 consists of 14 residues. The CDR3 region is CASSNEVLNTEAFF. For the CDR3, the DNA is TGTGCCAGTAGTAATGAGGTCTTGAACACTGAAGCTTTCTTT.

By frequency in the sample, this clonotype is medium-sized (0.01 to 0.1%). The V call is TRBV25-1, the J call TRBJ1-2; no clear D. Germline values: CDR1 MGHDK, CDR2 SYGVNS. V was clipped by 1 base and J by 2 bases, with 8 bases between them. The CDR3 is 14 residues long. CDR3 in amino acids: CASSESGPNYGYTF. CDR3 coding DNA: TGTGCCAGCAGTGAATCGGGTCCCAACTATGGCTACACCTTC.

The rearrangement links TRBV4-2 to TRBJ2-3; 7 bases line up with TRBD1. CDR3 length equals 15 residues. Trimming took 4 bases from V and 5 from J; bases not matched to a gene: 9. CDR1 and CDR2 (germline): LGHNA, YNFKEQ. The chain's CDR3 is CASSPRTGAVDTQYF. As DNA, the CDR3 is TGTGCCAGCAGCCCTCGGACAGGCGCGGTAGATACGCAGTATTTT.